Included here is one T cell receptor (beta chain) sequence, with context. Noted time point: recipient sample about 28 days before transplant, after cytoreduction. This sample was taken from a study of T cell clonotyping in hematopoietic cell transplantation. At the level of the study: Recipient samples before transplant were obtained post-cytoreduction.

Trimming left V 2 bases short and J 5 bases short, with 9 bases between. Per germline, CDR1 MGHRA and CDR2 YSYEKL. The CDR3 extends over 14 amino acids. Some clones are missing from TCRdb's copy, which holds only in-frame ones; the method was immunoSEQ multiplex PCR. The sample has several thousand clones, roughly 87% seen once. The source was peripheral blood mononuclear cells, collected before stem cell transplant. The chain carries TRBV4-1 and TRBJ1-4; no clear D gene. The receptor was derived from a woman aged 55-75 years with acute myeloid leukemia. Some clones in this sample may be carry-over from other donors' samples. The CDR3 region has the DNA TGCGCCAGCAGCCAACAGGTGGGAAATGAAAAACTGTTTTTT. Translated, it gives CASSQQVGNEKLFF.